Sequencing of this TCR beta chain was carried out in a study of graft-versus-host responses after intestinal transplantation. About the study: Recipients had transplants, and these were multivisceral, liver-intestinal, or isolated intestinal. Anti-thymocyte globulin was used for induction in all recipients, who then took tacrolimus and steroids for 3 to 4 years.

Profiled with immunoSEQ multiplex PCR; TCRdb holds only in-frame clones, not every one. The sample lists about 120,000 clones, over 75% seen once, with approximately 0.18% in the top ten. The J segment lost 4 bases and the V segment lost 1 base, leaving 0 bases of the junction unmatched. From germline, CDR1 is SGHRS and CDR2 YFSETQ. The CDR3 totals 14 residues. Study-wide results and limits: Early post-transplant HvG declines showed an association with peak circulating GvH clone levels. The recipient marrow held GvH clones, and some of them showed up first in ileum or blood.

As to this clone: Antigen unknown.

Material: unstimulated CD4+ T cells sorted from spleen or lymph node cells, obtained before intestinal transplant. The TCR was taken from a human donor who received an intestinal transplant. The genes are TRBV5-1 and TRBJ2-3, with 10 bases lining up with TRBD2. CDR3: CASSLLAGADTQYF. The CDR3 nucleotides read TGCGCCAGCAGCTTGCTAGCGGGAGCAGATACGCAGTATTTT.